The 19 T cell receptor beta chains reported below all come from one sample, sequenced in a study. TCRdb reanalysed the reads using MiXCR and keeps one entry per CDR3 protein. The data show about 15,000 distinct CDR3 sequences, about 38% seen once. Input material: blood. These receptor sequences come from a human donor.

This clonotype is labeled medium-sized. The chain couples TRBV4-2 to TRBJ1-5, with D perhaps TRBD1 (5 bases). There are 14 residues in the CDR3. V lost 3 bases, J lost 5 bases, and 11 bases lay in between. Germline loops: CDR1 LGHNA, CDR2 YNFKEQ. The CDR3 here is CASSHDSGDQPQHF. The DNA of the CDR3 is TGTGCCAGCAGCCACGACAGTGGGGATCAGCCCCAGCATTTT.

This clonotype has ten or more counts. The chain employs TRBV29-1 and TRBJ2-4, with D possibly TRBD2 on 6 matching bases. The CDR3 covers 16 residues. Germline V CDR1 and CDR2: SQVTM, ANQGSEA. The V end was cut by 3 bases, the J end by 0 bases, with 15 bases between. CDR3 in DNA: TGCAGCGTTGAGGCTGGGGGGAAGGTAGCCAAAAACATTCAGTACTTC. This encodes CSVEAGGKVAKNIQYF.

The chain joins TRBV18 to TRBJ2-1; perhaps TRBD1 as D (5 bases). CDR1 KGHSH and CDR2 LQKENI come from the germline V gene. The V gene lost 0 bases and the J gene lost 5 bases, with 20 bases spanning the gap. This CDR3 region has 18 residues. The CDR3 sequence is CASSPPGLSSGFNNEQFF. CDR3 bases: TGTGCCAGCTCACCACCGGGGCTCTCTTCCGGGTTCAACAATGAGCAGTTCTTC.

The V call is TRBV11-2, the J call TRBJ2-5; D remains ambiguous. This CDR3 has 14 amino acids. V was shortened by 0 bases and J by 0 bases, with 5 bases between the two germline ends. Germline-derived CDR1 and CDR2 are SGHAT and FQNNGV. CDR3 sequence reads: CASSLDGDQETQYF. In DNA, the CDR3 is TGTGCCAGCAGCTTAGACGGTGACCAAGAGACCCAGTACTTC. Full variable domain (missing parts from reference TRBV11-2 and TRBJ2-5): EAGVAQSPRYKIIEKRQSVAFWCNPISGHATLYWYQQILGQGPKLLIQFQNNGVVDDSQLPKDRFSAERLKGVDSTLKIQPAKLEDSAVYLCASSLDGDQETQYFGPGTRLLVL.

The genes are TRBV11-2 and TRBJ1-1; 10 bases fit TRBD1. V lost 2 bases and J lost 0; bases outside the gene matches: 3. Germline assignment: CDR1 SGHAT and CDR2 FQNNGV. The CDR3 extends over 16 amino acids. As DNA, the CDR3 is TGTGCCAGCAGCTTAAGAGGGACAGGGGTGAACACTGAAGCTTTCTTT. Translating it yields CASSLRGTGVNTEAFF.

This clonotype was seen ten or more times. The genes are TRBV4-3 and TRBJ2-7; 10 nucleotides match TRBD2. Germline V gene data show CDR1 as LGHNA and CDR2 as YSLEER. V shed 0 bases, J shed 4 bases, and the junction held 3 bases outside the gene matches. The CDR3 length is 15 residues. CDR3 coding DNA: TGCGCCAGCAGCCAAGAAGCGGGAGGGGGGTACGAGCAGTACTTC. Translation: CASSQEAGGGYEQYF.

This clonotype counts as medium-sized (0.01 to 0.1%). The gene calls are TRBV29-1 and TRBJ2-2; D possibly corresponds to TRBD2 (6 bases). The CDR3 sequence is 14 residues long. V gave up 1 base and J gave up 5 bases, with 11 bases separating them. In germline, CDR1 is SQVTM, CDR2 ANQGSEA. The CDR3 nucleotides are TGCAGCGTTGAAGGTCCCGGGAGAACCGGGGAGCTGTTTTTT. It is translated as CSVEGPGRTGELFF.

Sample share makes this clonotype medium-sized. V and J are TRBV4-3 and TRBJ1-4; D gene ambiguous. Trimming stripped 1 base from V and 10 bases from J, with 10 bases between. Germline CDR1 is LGHNA and CDR2 is YSLEER. The CDR3 contains 13 residues. CDR3: CASSQVVLGKLFF. The CDR3 region has the DNA TGCGCCAGCAGCCAAGTCGTACTTGGAAAACTGTTTTTT.

This clonotype occurred many times. The J gene is TRBJ1-5, the V gene TRBV18; a possible D gene is TRBD1 (5 bases). The length of the CDR3 is 13 residues. The germline gives CDR1 KGHSH, CDR2 LQKENI. V was clipped by 2 bases and J by 7 bases, with 9 bases between them. CDR3 amino acids: CASSPTGGQPQHF. The DNA for the CDR3 is TGTGCCAGCTCACCAACAGGAGGGCAGCCCCAGCATTTT. The full variable domain, its missing parts supplied by reference TRBV18 and TRBJ1-5, is NAGVMQNPRHLVRRRGQEARLRCSPMKGHSHVYWYRQLPEEGLKFMVYLQKENIIDESGMPKERFSAEFPKEGPSILRIQQVVRGDSAAYFCASSPTGGQPQHFGDGTRLSIL.

Concerning this clonotype: A much larger clone differs from this one at a single base, so this may be a read error. This chain connects TRBV29-1 to TRBJ1-4; 8 bases are shared with TRBD1. This CDR3 spans 14 amino acids. The germline CDR1 and CDR2 sequences are SQVTM and ANQGSEA. The CDR3 protein is CGVGSQGADEKLFF. DNA of the CDR3: TGCGGCGTTGGAAGTCAGGGGGCGGATGAAAAACTGTTTTTT.

This clonotype was detected many times. As DNA, the CDR3 is TGTGCCATCAGGCCAGGGGTAAACACTGAAGCTTTCTTT. Translated: CAIRPGVNTEAFF. This sequence joins TRBV10-3 and TRBJ1-1, with a tentative D call TRBD1 (6 bases). With 6 bases removed from V and 2 bases from J, the gap between germline ends came to 10 bases. The CDR3 spans 13 residues. Germline loops: CDR1 ENHRY, CDR2 SYGVKD.

Comments on this clonotype: A much larger clone is a single base away; this may be a read error. The CDR3 nucleotides read TGTGCCACCAGCAGGTATTTAACTGGGGCCAACGTCCTGACTTTC. Translated, it gives CATSRYLTGANVLTF. This rearrangement joins TRBV15 to TRBJ2-6; no clear D. V lost 3 bases and J lost 2, with 8 bases in between. This CDR3 has 15 amino acids. CDR1 is LNHNV and CDR2 is YYDKDF in the germline V gene (reference sequence).

By share of the sample, this clonotype is medium-sized. CDR3 sequence (DNA): TGTGCCAGCAGCCAAGGTCATTCGGGGGACAGCAATCAGCCCCAGCATTTT. This translates into CASSQGHSGDSNQPQHF. The chain employs TRBV4-2 and TRBJ1-5; a possible D gene is TRBD1 (5 bases). Germline loops: CDR1 LGHNA, CDR2 YNFKEQ. The germline V and J ends were trimmed by 1 base and 1 base, with 14 bases remaining between them. The CDR3 is made up of 17 amino acids.

This clonotype was picked up many times. The chain is built from TRBV4-3 and TRBJ1-1; possibly TRBD1 for D (6 bases). Germline V CDR1 and CDR2: LGHNA, YSLEER. CDR3 length: 16 residues. The ends were cut back, 3 bases at V and 1 base at J, with 15 bases in the middle. The CDR3 coding sequence is TGCGCCAGCAGCCAGCGACAGGTCGGGGAGAACACTGAAGCTTTCTTT. This codes for CASSQRQVGENTEAFF.

Within the sample, this clonotype is medium-sized (0.01 to 0.1%). J is TRBJ2-7 and V is TRBV18; possibly TRBD1 for D (5 bases). V was clipped by 3 bases and J by 3 bases, with 15 bases between them. CDR1 and CDR2 (germline): KGHSH, LQKENI. The CDR3 extends over 15 amino acids. The CDR3 DNA follows: TGTGCCAGCTCACCCCAACAACTTAGGGGCTACGAGCAGTACTTC. It codes for CASSPQQLRGYEQYF.

This clonotype was found many times. The V and J genes are TRBV29-1 and TRBJ2-5; TRBD1 or TRBD2 may be the D gene (5 bases each). The V and J ends lost 6 bases and 5 bases respectively, with 13 bases between them. The CDR3 runs 12 residues. Germline V CDR1 and CDR2: SQVTM, ANQGSEA. This chain's CDR3 is CSVDPEGETQYF. The CDR3 region has the DNA TGCAGCGTCGATCCAGAGGGGGAGACCCAGTACTTC.

This chain joins TRBV20-1 and TRBJ2-7; 12 bases agree with TRBD2. V dropped 6 bases and J dropped 5; count of bases not matched to a gene: 8. The germline CDR1 and CDR2 sequences are DFQATT and SNEGSKA (reference sequence). The CDR3 has 14 amino acids. In nucleotides, the CDR3 is TGCAGTGCGCACAGGAGACTAGCGGGAGACGAGCAGTACTTC. This codes for CSAHRRLAGDEQYF.

As to this clonotype: The junction departs from the called germline gene at one end, perhaps through a read error. The J gene is TRBJ2-5, the V gene TRBV29-1, with 8 bases aligning to TRBD1. The CDR3 totals 16 residues. Per the germline V gene, CDR1 is SQVTM and CDR2 is ANQGSEA. CDR3 protein: CSAEDSWTGFDNEQYF. In DNA form, the CDR3 reads TGCAGCGCTGAAGATTCCTGGACAGGGTTCGACAATGAGCAGTACTTC.

The V and J genes are TRBV4-3 and TRBJ1-6; TRBD1 might be the D (5 bases). The CDR3 length is 18 residues. Between the trimmed V and J ends, which lost 2 bases and 0 bases, there was a span of 14 bases. CDR1 and CDR2 (germline): LGHNA, YSLEER. CDR3: CASSQPRSGGSYNSPLHF. For the CDR3, the DNA is TGCGCCAGCAGCCAACCTCGGTCCGGGGGCTCCTATAATTCACCCCTCCACTTT.